This T cell receptor beta chain was obtained from a study of T cells after yellow fever vaccination. Study-level points and caveats: Researchers cautioned that FACS-sorted repertoires could harbor abundant clonotypes contaminating from the bulk population. Most primary-vaccination clones reappeared after the booster (approximately 95% CD4, roughly 90% CD8). The study found a weaker secondary response that peaked faster, day 5 versus 15.

It was through 5'RACE template switching that TCR cDNA was made, with a universal primer site and UMIs added. Each CDR3 protein is one row after TCRdb ran MiXCR on the 5' RACE reads. The sample consists of 120,000 or so distinct CDR3 sequences, 12% to 15% of them appearing once. Comment on this clonotype: As yet, its antigen is unknown.

Sequencing used CD8+ T cells sorted from PBMCs, obtained 5 days after the yellow fever booster vaccination. The receptor's source is a man aged 18 to 29 who received the YFV17D yellow fever vaccine.

Here the CDR3 reads CASSPTGHEQFF. CDR3 DNA sequence: TGTGCCAGTAGTCCAACGGGCCATGAGCAGTTCTTC. The chain recombines TRBV19 with TRBJ2-1; no reliable D call. V was cut by 5 bases and J by 8 bases, with 10 bases left in between. This CDR3 spans 12 amino acids. Germline V gives CDR1 LNHDA, CDR2 SQIVND (reference sequence).